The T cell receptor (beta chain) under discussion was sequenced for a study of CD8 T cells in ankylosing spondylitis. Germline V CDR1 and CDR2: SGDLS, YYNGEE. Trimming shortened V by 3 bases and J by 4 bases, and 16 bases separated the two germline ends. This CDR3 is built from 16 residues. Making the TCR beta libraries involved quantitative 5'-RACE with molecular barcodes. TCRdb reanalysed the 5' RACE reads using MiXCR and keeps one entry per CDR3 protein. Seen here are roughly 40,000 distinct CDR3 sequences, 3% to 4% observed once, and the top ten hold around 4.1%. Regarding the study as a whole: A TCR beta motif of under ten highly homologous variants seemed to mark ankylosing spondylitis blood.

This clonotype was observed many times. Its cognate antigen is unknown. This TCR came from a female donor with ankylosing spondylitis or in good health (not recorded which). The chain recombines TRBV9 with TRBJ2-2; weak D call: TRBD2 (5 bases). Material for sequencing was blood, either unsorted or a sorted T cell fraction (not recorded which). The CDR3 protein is CASSEYPGFGTGELFF. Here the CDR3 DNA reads TGTGCCAGCAGCGAATATCCGGGGTTTGGCACCGGGGAGCTGTTTTTT. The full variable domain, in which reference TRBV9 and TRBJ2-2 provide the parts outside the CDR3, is DSGVTQTPKHLITATGQRVTLRCSPRSGDLSVYWYQQSLDQGLQFLIQYYNGEERAKGNILERFSAQQFPDLHSELNLSSLELGDSALYFCASSEYPGFGTGELFFGEGSRLTVL.